Below, one T cell receptor beta chain is given with its context. This sample is drawn from a study of blood T cell repertoires in COVID-19. Overall study context: PBMCs, B-cell-depleted T cells, or T cells provided the cDNA or gDNA that made up the material.

V was clipped by 0 bases and J by 4 bases, with 5 bases between them. From germline, CDR1 is SGDLS and CDR2 YYNGEE. This CDR3 contains 13 residues. Sequencing used immunoSEQ multiplex PCR; TCRdb keeps in-frame clones, though not all of them. The profile covers 96,000 or so clones, with approximately 90% appearing a single time and approximately 1.7% taken by the ten largest. The sample was peripheral blood. The sequence derives from a man aged 55-75 years with acute or convalescent COVID-19. The chain has TRBV9 and TRBJ2-1; the D is unclear. The DNA of the CDR3 is TGTGCCAGCAGCGTAGATCTTTACAATGAGCAGTTCTTC. Protein product: CASSVDLYNEQFF. The variable domain in full, with the rest retrieved from reference TRBV9 and TRBJ2-1, is DSGVTQTPKHLITATGQRVTLRCSPRSGDLSVYWYQQSLDQGLQFLIQYYNGEERAKGNILERFSAQQFPDLHSELNLSSLELGDSALYFCASSVDLYNEQFFGPGTRLTVL.